Listed below are T cell receptor beta chains from one sample, sequenced in a study of response to subunit inactivated influenza vaccine. TCRdb called the RT-PCR reads again in MiXCR, with one record for every CDR3 protein. Of under 550,000 distinct CDR3 sequences in the sample, 7.5% to 8.5% were seen once. The sequencing used PBMCs from blood, collected around 25 months after vaccination. The receptors were gathered from a man aged 50-75 years who received an inactivated influenza vaccine. CDR3s include the opening cysteine and the closing phenylalanine or tryptophan. D genes are given only for firm matches. Size tells how often a clone was seen (once, few, many) or the class of an expanded clone, and some rows leave it out.

D gene: -; V gene: TRBV14; clone size: many; J gene: TRBJ2-2; CDR3 protein: CASSQGAPVAGELFF; CDR3 DNA: TGTGCCAGCAGCCAAGGGGCCCCGGTGGCCGGGGAGCTGTTTTTT
D gene: TRBD2; V gene: TRBV5-1; clone size: -; J gene: TRBJ2-5; CDR3 protein: CASSLAPSGGAYQETQYF; CDR3 DNA: TGCGCCAGCAGCTTGGCCCCCAGCGGGGGGGCCTACCAAGAGACCCAGTACTTC
D gene: -; V gene: TRBV5-1; clone size: many; J gene: TRBJ2-3; CDR3 protein: CASSSSSRPDTQYF; CDR3 DNA: TGCGCCAGCAGCTCTAGTAGTCGTCCGGATACGCAGTATTTT
D gene: -; V gene: TRBV28; clone size: many; J gene: TRBJ2-1; CDR3 protein: CASSSSFGLANLYNEQFF; CDR3 DNA: TGTGCCAGCAGTTCCTCCTTCGGGCTAGCCAACTTATACAATGAGCAGTTCTTC
D gene: -; V gene: TRBV15; clone size: many; J gene: TRBJ2-5; CDR3 protein: CATSRDLETQYF; CDR3 DNA: TGTGCCACCAGCAGAGATCTAGAGACCCAGTACTTC
D gene: -; V gene: TRBV19; clone size: few; J gene: TRBJ2-1; CDR3 protein: CATNGDRSFGNEQFF; CDR3 DNA: TGTGCCACGAATGGAGATAGATCTTTTGGGAATGAGCAGTTCTTC
D gene: TRBD1; V gene: TRBV12-3/TRBV12-4; clone size: -; J gene: TRBJ1-4; CDR3 protein: CASNKADRGREKLFF; CDR3 DNA: TGTGCCAGCAATAAAGCCGACAGGGGGCGAGAAAAACTGTTTTTT
D gene: -; V gene: TRBV9; clone size: -; J gene: TRBJ2-2; CDR3 protein: CASSGTTYTGELFF; CDR3 DNA: TGTGCCAGCAGCGGGACTACATACACCGGGGAGCTGTTTTTT
D gene: -; V gene: TRBV21-1; clone size: -; J gene: TRBJ2-7; CDR3 protein: CASSKGWVSADEQYF; CDR3 DNA: TGTGCCAGCAGCAAAGGGTGGGTCAGCGCCGACGAGCAGTACTTC
D gene: TRBD2; V gene: TRBV12-3/TRBV12-4; clone size: few; J gene: TRBJ2-5; CDR3 protein: CASSFGQRGETQYF; CDR3 DNA: TGTGCCAGCAGTTTTGGCCAGCGGGGGGAGACCCAGTACTTC
D gene: -; V gene: TRBV5-5; clone size: many; J gene: TRBJ1-1; CDR3 protein: CASSLVRKPDAEAFF; CDR3 DNA: TGTGCCAGCAGCTTGGTTCGGAAACCCGACGCTGAAGCTTTCTTT
D gene: -; V gene: TRBV5-1; clone size: -; J gene: TRBJ1-1; CDR3 protein: CASSLAGGGDTEAFF; CDR3 DNA: TGCGCCAGCAGCTTGGCGGGGGGAGGGGACACTGAAGCTTTCTTT
D gene: TRBD2; V gene: TRBV20-1; clone size: -; J gene: TRBJ2-1; CDR3 protein: CSAIDGAWEAASGRSYNEQFF; CDR3 DNA: TGCAGTGCTATCGATGGAGCCTGGGAGGCCGCTAGCGGTAGATCCTACAATGAGCAGTTCTTC
D gene: TRBD1; V gene: TRBV10-3; clone size: few; J gene: TRBJ2-7; CDR3 protein: CAIRGQESSYEQYF; CDR3 DNA: TGTGCCATCAGGGGACAGGAGAGCTCCTACGAGCAGTACTTC
D gene: TRBD2; V gene: TRBV7-2; clone size: -; J gene: TRBJ2-1; CDR3 protein: CASSITVLATYNEQFF; CDR3 DNA: TGTGCCAGCAGTATAACGGTACTAGCGACCTACAATGAGCAGTTCTTC
D gene: -; V gene: TRBV7-2; clone size: -; J gene: TRBJ2-1; CDR3 protein: CASSLEGGRKQFF; CDR3 DNA: TGTGCCAGCAGCTTAGAAGGTGGCCGGAAGCAGTTCTTC
D gene: -; V gene: TRBV10-3; clone size: -; J gene: TRBJ2-1; CDR3 protein: CAISAQNSRNEQFF; CDR3 DNA: TGTGCCATCAGTGCACAGAATTCAAGGAATGAGCAGTTCTTC
D gene: -; V gene: TRBV10-3; clone size: few; J gene: TRBJ2-7; CDR3 protein: CAISAGSLDYEQYF; CDR3 DNA: TGTGCCATCAGTGCCGGGAGCTTAGACTACGAGCAGTACTTC
D gene: TRBD2; V gene: TRBV3-1; clone size: -; J gene: TRBJ2-5; CDR3 protein: CASSQREGWTQYF; CDR3 DNA: TGTGCCAGCAGCCAACGGGAGGGGTGGACCCAGTACTTC
D gene: TRBD1; V gene: TRBV7-9; clone size: many; J gene: TRBJ1-1; CDR3 protein: CASSTGQGQEAFF; CDR3 DNA: TGTGCCAGCAGCACCGGACAGGGGCAGGAAGCTTTCTTT
D gene: TRBD1; V gene: TRBV4-2; clone size: -; J gene: TRBJ1-4; CDR3 protein: CASSPRDSNNEKLFF; CDR3 DNA: TGTGCCAGCAGCCCGAGGGACAGCAATAATGAAAAACTGTTTTTT
D gene: TRBD1; V gene: TRBV20-1; clone size: many; J gene: TRBJ1-5; CDR3 protein: CSARDRGQPQHF; CDR3 DNA: TGCAGTGCAAGGGACAGAGGGCAGCCCCAGCATTTT
D gene: TRBD2; V gene: TRBV7-9; clone size: few; J gene: TRBJ2-3; CDR3 protein: CASSPGTSPTDTQYF; CDR3 DNA: TGTGCCAGCAGCCCCGGGACTAGTCCCACAGATACGCAGTATTTT
D gene: TRBD2; V gene: TRBV15; clone size: many; J gene: TRBJ2-4; CDR3 protein: CATSREAGGLVLAKNIQYF; CDR3 DNA: TGTGCCACCAGCAGAGAAGCGGGGGGGCTGGTCCTAGCCAAAAACATTCAGTACTTC
D gene: -; V gene: TRBV21-1; clone size: few; J gene: TRBJ1-1; CDR3 protein: CASSKAGKRHLNTEAFF; CDR3 DNA: TGTGCCAGCAGCAAAGCAGGGAAAAGACACCTAAACACTGAAGCTTTCTTT
D gene: -; V gene: TRBV4-3; clone size: -; J gene: TRBJ2-2; CDR3 protein: CASSQLGPVTGELFF; CDR3 DNA: TGCGCCAGCAGCCAATTGGGACCGGTCACCGGGGAGCTGTTTTTT
D gene: TRBD2; V gene: TRBV10-3; clone size: few; J gene: TRBJ2-7; CDR3 protein: CAISVGTSGIIREQYF; CDR3 DNA: TGTGCCATCAGTGTGGGGACTAGCGGGATTATCCGGGAGCAGTACTTC
D gene: -; V gene: TRBV3-1; clone size: few; J gene: TRBJ1-1; CDR3 protein: CASSLTGNPEAFF; CDR3 DNA: TGTGCCAGCAGCCTTACGGGGAACCCCGAAGCTTTCTTT
D gene: -; V gene: TRBV11-2; clone size: -; J gene: TRBJ1-1; CDR3 protein: CASSSLSGTEAFF; CDR3 DNA: TGTGCCAGCAGCTCCCTCTCTGGGACTGAAGCTTTCTTT
D gene: TRBD2; V gene: TRBV5-8; clone size: many; J gene: TRBJ2-7; CDR3 protein: CASSLGAGEGDEQYF; CDR3 DNA: TGTGCCAGCAGCTTGGGAGCGGGAGAAGGGGACGAGCAGTACTTC
D gene: TRBD2; V gene: TRBV7-2; clone size: many; J gene: TRBJ2-1; CDR3 protein: CASSSRTSGSVNEQFF; CDR3 DNA: TGTGCCAGCAGCTCCCGGACTAGCGGGAGTGTAAATGAGCAGTTCTTC
D gene: -; V gene: TRBV3-1; clone size: many; J gene: TRBJ2-7; CDR3 protein: CASSRILGSEQYF; CDR3 DNA: TGTGCCAGCAGCCGGATTTTGGGGAGCGAGCAGTACTTC
D gene: TRBD2; V gene: TRBV24-1; clone size: many; J gene: TRBJ2-5; CDR3 protein: CATSDLAGGRQETQYF; CDR3 DNA: TGTGCCACCAGTGATTTGGCGGGGGGCCGACAAGAGACCCAGTACTTC
D gene: TRBD1; V gene: TRBV12-3/TRBV12-4; clone size: many; J gene: TRBJ2-2; CDR3 protein: CATPTGPNTGELFF; CDR3 DNA: TGTGCCACCCCGACAGGGCCGAACACCGGGGAGCTGTTTTTT
D gene: -; V gene: TRBV5-1; clone size: -; J gene: TRBJ2-2; CDR3 protein: CASSFGRANSGELFF; CDR3 DNA: TGCGCCAGCAGCTTTGGCAGGGCGAACAGCGGGGAGCTGTTTTTT
D gene: TRBD2; V gene: TRBV5-4; clone size: many; J gene: TRBJ2-7; CDR3 protein: CASKSGRAYEQYF; CDR3 DNA: TGTGCCAGCAAAAGCGGGAGGGCCTACGAGCAGTACTTC
D gene: TRBD1; V gene: TRBV29-1; clone size: -; J gene: TRBJ1-5; CDR3 protein: CSVAGQDDQPQHF; CDR3 DNA: TGCAGCGTAGCGGGACAGGATGATCAGCCCCAGCATTTT
D gene: -; V gene: TRBV5-1; clone size: many; J gene: TRBJ2-1; CDR3 protein: CASSFPNVGNEQFF; CDR3 DNA: TGCGCCAGCAGCTTTCCTAACGTGGGGAATGAGCAGTTCTTC
D gene: TRBD2; V gene: TRBV4-3; clone size: -; J gene: TRBJ2-1; CDR3 protein: CASSWGLGPNNEQFF; CDR3 DNA: TGCGCCAGCAGCTGGGGACTAGGCCCAAACAATGAGCAGTTCTTC
D gene: -; V gene: TRBV18; clone size: few; J gene: TRBJ2-5; CDR3 protein: CASSPLSAQGTQYF; CDR3 DNA: TGTGCCAGCTCACCTCTCAGCGCCCAAGGGACCCAGTACTTC
D gene: -; V gene: TRBV20-1; clone size: -; J gene: TRBJ2-2; CDR3 protein: CSARVQGLNTGELFF; CDR3 DNA: TGCAGTGCTAGAGTGCAGGGGCTGAACACCGGGGAGCTGTTTTTT
D gene: TRBD2; V gene: TRBV7-6; clone size: many; J gene: TRBJ2-2; CDR3 protein: CASSWAGDTGELFF; CDR3 DNA: TGTGCCAGCAGCTGGGCGGGGGACACCGGGGAGCTGTTTTTT
D gene: -; V gene: TRBV20-1; clone size: -; J gene: TRBJ2-3; CDR3 protein: CSARGNGQSFTDTQYF; CDR3 DNA: TGCAGTGCTAGAGGAAACGGACAGAGCTTCACAGATACGCAGTATTTT
D gene: -; V gene: TRBV4-1; clone size: -; J gene: TRBJ1-1; CDR3 protein: CASRQVRGTEAFF; CDR3 DNA: TGCGCCAGCCGCCAAGTTCGGGGGACTGAAGCTTTCTTT
D gene: -; V gene: TRBV5-1; clone size: -; J gene: TRBJ2-5; CDR3 protein: CASSLGPETQYF; CDR3 DNA: TGCGCCAGCAGCTTGGGGCCAGAGACCCAGTACTTC
D gene: -; V gene: TRBV28; clone size: many; J gene: TRBJ2-2; CDR3 protein: CASSPLRNPNTGELFF; CDR3 DNA: TGTGCCAGCAGTCCCCTCAGAAACCCGAACACCGGGGAGCTGTTTTTT
D gene: TRBD2; V gene: TRBV7-9; clone size: many; J gene: TRBJ2-1; CDR3 protein: CASSGAGTRAANEQFF; CDR3 DNA: TGTGCCAGCAGCGGAGCCGGGACTAGGGCGGCAAATGAGCAGTTCTTC
D gene: -; V gene: TRBV29-1; clone size: many; J gene: TRBJ2-7; CDR3 protein: CSVVVSGDREQYF; CDR3 DNA: TGCAGCGTTGTTGTTTCAGGGGATCGCGAGCAGTACTTC
D gene: -; V gene: TRBV5-6; clone size: -; J gene: TRBJ2-2; CDR3 protein: CASSLLTVANTGELFF; CDR3 DNA: TGTGCCAGCAGCTTACTCACGGTGGCGAACACCGGGGAGCTGTTTTTT
D gene: -; V gene: TRBV19; clone size: -; J gene: TRBJ2-1; CDR3 protein: CASSMGYDLNEQFF; CDR3 DNA: TGTGCCAGTAGTATGGGTTATGATCTGAATGAGCAGTTCTTC
D gene: TRBD2; V gene: TRBV15; clone size: few; J gene: TRBJ2-7; CDR3 protein: CATSRDNSGSFEQYF; CDR3 DNA: TGTGCCACCAGCAGAGATAATAGCGGGAGCTTTGAGCAGTACTTC
D gene: -; V gene: TRBV28; clone size: -; J gene: TRBJ1-5; CDR3 protein: CASRTRRRMGDNQPQHF; CDR3 DNA: TGTGCCAGCCGTACCCGGAGAAGAATGGGGGACAATCAGCCCCAGCATTTT
D gene: TRBD2; V gene: TRBV12-3/TRBV12-4; clone size: many; J gene: TRBJ2-5; CDR3 protein: CASSFASGRGETQYF; CDR3 DNA: TGTGCCAGCAGTTTTGCTAGCGGGAGAGGGGAGACCCAGTACTTC